These 22 T cell receptor beta chains were sequenced from one sample in a study of CD8+ T cells in alopecia areata. As the sequencing template, cDNA was produced by extracting RNA and reverse transcribing it. Method: immunoSEQ multiplex PCR; TCRdb's copy keeps in-frame clones and lacks some. This table holds under 250,000 clones, about 60% found once. This material consisted of CD4+ T cells sorted from blood, taken at week 0. These receptors were taken from a human donor with alopecia areata.

This clone was counted a few times. J is TRBJ2-7 and V is TRBV6-6; D is undetermined. The CDR3 loop spans 14 amino acids. Deletions cut 6 bases from V and 2 bases from J, with 14 bases between. Germline CDR1 MNHNY, CDR2 SVGAGI (reference sequence). The CDR3 reads CASRPVDLPYEQYF. The CDR3, as DNA: TGTGCCAGCAGGCCGGTGGATTTACCCTACGAGCAGTACTTC.

This rearrangement joins TRBV10-3 to TRBJ2-7; the match to TRBD2 covers 14 bases. Trimming at V came to 6 bases and at J to 5 bases, leaving 3 bases not matched to a gene. CDR3 length: 14 amino acids. Germline lookup yields CDR1 ENHRY and CDR2 SYGVKD. The CDR3 DNA reads as TGTGCCATCAGCGAGGGACTAGCGGGAGACGAGCAGTACTTC. Translating it yields CAISEGLAGDEQYF.

V gene TRBV27 combines with J gene TRBJ2-7, with a tentative D call TRBD1 (5 bases). V lost 4 bases and J lost 2, with 15 bases in between. CDR3 size: 15 residues. CDR1 and CDR2 (germline): MNHEY, SMNVEV (reference sequence). The CDR3 sequence is CASSSETATPYEQYF. As DNA, the CDR3 is TGTGCCAGCAGTTCAGAGACAGCGACCCCCTACGAGCAGTACTTC.

The chain carries TRBV5-1 and TRBJ2-7; 8 bases fit TRBD2. Germline V gene data show CDR1 as SGHRS and CDR2 as YFSETQ. The CDR3 consists of 15 residues. With 0 bases clipped from V and 5 bases from J, the junction kept 7 bases outside the gene matches. CDR3 loop: CASSLATGGPNEQYF. The CDR3 DNA reads as TGCGCCAGCAGCTTGGCCACGGGAGGGCCAAACGAGCAGTACTTC. The whole variable domain, filled in from reference TRBV5-1 and TRBJ2-7, reads KAGVTQTPRYLIKTRGQQVTLSCSPISGHRSVSWYQQTPGQGLQFLFEYFSETQRNKGNFPGRFSGRQFSNSRSEMNVSTLELGDSALYLCASSLATGGPNEQYFGPGTRLTVT.

The chain couples TRBV5-1 to TRBJ2-3, with 7 bases that match TRBD1. The CDR3 is 15 residues long. V dropped 1 base and J dropped 0; count of bases not matched to a gene: 2. Looked up from germline, CDR1 is SGHRS and CDR2 is YFSETQ. CDR3 in amino acids: CASSLTGVSTDTQYF. In DNA, the CDR3 is TGCGCCAGCAGCTTGACAGGGGTTAGCACAGATACGCAGTATTTT.

This clone was recorded a few times. This chain links TRBV7-9 with TRBJ2-2; 9 bases map to TRBD2. Germline trimming cut 5 bases from V and 4 bases from J; bases unmatched to any gene: 8. This CDR3 is built from 16 residues. Germline CDR1 is SEHNR and CDR2 is FQNEAQ (reference sequence). CDR3 in DNA: TGTGCCAGCAGCCGCGGCGGGGGGGCGGCCACCGGGGAGCTGTTTTTT. This sequence encodes CASSRGGGAATGELFF.

This chain uses TRBV4-2 with TRBJ1-5; D gene unclear. Trimming shortened V by 0 bases and J by 6 bases, and 3 bases separated the two germline ends. The CDR3 has 12 amino acids. Germline V gene data show CDR1 as LGHNA and CDR2 as YNFKEQ. The CDR3 bases are TGTGCCAGCAGCCAAGATAGTCAGCCCCAGCATTTT. Its translation is CASSQDSQPQHF.

The gene calls are TRBV5-1 and TRBJ2-5; no clear D gene. Germline-derived CDR1 and CDR2 are SGHRS and YFSETQ. V lost 1 base, J lost 0 bases, and 10 bases lay in between. The CDR3 loop spans 15 amino acids. The CDR3 DNA is TGCGCCAGCAGCTTGACTCCCGAGTACCAAGAGACCCAGTACTTC. Residues: CASSLTPEYQETQYF. Variable domain in full (rest from reference TRBV5-1 and TRBJ2-5): KAGVTQTPRYLIKTRGQQVTLSCSPISGHRSVSWYQQTPGQGLQFLFEYFSETQRNKGNFPGRFSGRQFSNSRSEMNVSTLELGDSALYLCASSLTPEYQETQYFGPGTRLLVL.

The chain couples TRBV5-1 to TRBJ1-1; 9 bases map to TRBD1. Germline CDR1 SGHRS, CDR2 YFSETQ. This CDR3 spans 15 amino acids. The junction had 7 bases not matched to a gene; V was cut back by 4 bases and J by 3 bases. The CDR3 here is CASSPGQGGYTEAFF. As DNA, the CDR3 is TGCGCCAGCAGCCCGGGACAGGGTGGGTACACTGAAGCTTTCTTT. The full variable domain, completed using reference TRBV5-1 and TRBJ1-1, is KAGVTQTPRYLIKTRGQQVTLSCSPISGHRSVSWYQQTPGQGLQFLFEYFSETQRNKGNFPGRFSGRQFSNSRSEMNVSTLELGDSALYLCASSPGQGGYTEAFFGQGTRLTVV.

This chain uses TRBV29-1 with TRBJ1-2; 9 bases map to TRBD1. This CDR3 comprises 15 residues. V shed 6 bases and J 1 base; nucleotides not matched to a gene: 9. CDR1 and CDR2 (germline): SQVTM, ANQGSEA. The CDR3 DNA sequence: TGCAGCGTCAGAGAAACAGGGGGCCTTAACTATGGCTACACCTTC. It specifies CSVRETGGLNYGYTF.

The chain links TRBV29-1 to TRBJ2-7, with D possibly being TRBD2 (6 bases). V lost 5 bases, J lost 2 bases, and 19 bases lay in between. The CDR3 runs 15 residues. Per germline, CDR1 SQVTM and CDR2 ANQGSEA. The CDR3 reads CSVIPRGSGTYEQYF. In DNA, the CDR3 is TGCAGCGTTATCCCCCGGGGTAGCGGCACCTACGAGCAGTACTTC.

The sample holds one count of this clone. This sequence joins TRBV29-1 and TRBJ1-6, with D unresolved. This CDR3 has 13 amino acids. Trimming left V 0 bases short and J 7 bases short, with 7 bases between. Per germline, CDR1 SQVTM and CDR2 ANQGSEA. CDR3 sequence (DNA): TGCAGCGTTGAAGAGGGGTGGAATTCACCCCTCCACTTT. This gives the protein CSVEEGWNSPLHF.

In DNA form, the CDR3 reads TGTGCCTGGAGTGCCTCCAGGAGTGTTGGCTACACCTTC. The encoded protein is CAWSASRSVGYTF. The chain couples TRBV30 to TRBJ1-2; D uncertain. Germline lookup yields CDR1 GTSNPN and CDR2 SVGIG (reference sequence). V lost 1 base and J 7 bases, leaving 13 bases between the germline ends. The CDR3 has 13 amino acids.

The chain couples TRBV5-1 to TRBJ2-2, with TRBD2 matching over 10 bases. The junction had 1 base not matched to a gene; V was cut back by 5 bases and J by 0 bases. The CDR3 runs 15 residues. Germline V gene sequence: CDR1 SGHRS, CDR2 YFSETQ. DNA of the CDR3: TGCGCCAGCAGACTAGCGGGGTCGAACACCGGGGAGCTGTTTTTT. Translation: CASRLAGSNTGELFF.

The rearrangement uses TRBV5-1 and TRBJ2-2, with D hard to call. Trimming left V 3 bases short and J 0 bases short, with 12 bases between. This CDR3 spans 16 amino acids. Germline CDR1 SGHRS, CDR2 YFSETQ. The CDR3, as DNA: TGCGCCAGCAGCTACGCGGCCCGGACGAACACCGGGGAGCTGTTTTTT. Amino acid sequence: CASSYAARTNTGELFF.

The chain joins TRBV7-9 to TRBJ1-1; 7 nucleotides align to TRBD1. The CDR3 is 14 amino acids. With 2 bases clipped from V and 1 base from J, the junction kept 1 base outside the gene matches. CDR1 and CDR2 (germline): SEHNR, FQNEAQ (reference sequence). The CDR3 DNA reads as TGTGCCAGCAGCTTACGACAGGGGAACACTGAAGCTTTCTTT. Protein: CASSLRQGNTEAFF.

This chain connects TRBV12-5 to TRBJ1-2; a weak D match, TRBD1 (5 bases). CDR3 size: 15 residues. Trimming shortened V by 0 bases and J by 4 bases, and 12 bases separated the two germline ends. CDR1 and CDR2 from the germline V gene are LGHNT and FRNRAP. The CDR3 DNA reads as TGTGCTAGTGGTTTGGTACTAAGAGGGGCCTATGGCTACACCTTC. Amino acid sequence: CASGLVLRGAYGYTF. The variable domain in full, with the rest retrieved from reference TRBV12-5 and TRBJ1-2, is DARVTQTPRHKVTEMGQEVTMRCQPILGHNTVFWYRQTMMQGLELLAYFRNRAPLDDSGMPKDRFSAEMPDATLATLKIQPSEPRDSAVYFCASGLVLRGAYGYTFGSGTRLTVV.

The chain uses TRBV2 and TRBJ2-1; no reliable D call. This CDR3 has 15 residues. Germline assignment: CDR1 SNHLY and CDR2 FYNNEI. The V end lost 4 bases, the J end lost 1 base, and 11 bases lay between the germline ends. DNA for the CDR3: TGTGCCAGCAGTGCACTGGCGCCGTCCTACAATGAGCAGTTCTTC. This gives the protein CASSALAPSYNEQFF.

The rearrangement uses TRBV5-1 and TRBJ2-5; tentatively, D is TRBD1 (7 bases). Trimming removed 0 bases at V and 5 bases at J, with 14 bases between. Germline-derived CDR1 and CDR2 are SGHRS and YFSETQ. This CDR3 region has 15 residues. The DNA of the CDR3 is TGCGCCAGCAGCTTGGCCTTGACAGGGAGGGAGACCCAGTACTTC. Translation gives CASSLALTGRETQYF.

The V and J genes are TRBV2 and TRBJ1-5; no reliable D call. From germline, CDR1 is SNHLY and CDR2 FYNNEI. This CDR3 is built from 12 residues. The V end lost 6 bases, the J end lost 9 bases, and 12 bases lay between the germline ends. This CDR3 reads CASSQAGRPQHF. CDR3 DNA sequence: TGTGCCAGCAGCCAGGCCGGTAGGCCCCAGCATTTT.

This chain connects TRBV6-5 to TRBJ2-1; D is possibly TRBD1 (5 bases). V shed 4 bases and J shed 8 bases, with 12 bases lying between them. The CDR3 runs 13 residues. Germline CDR1 MNHEY, CDR2 SVGAGI. The CDR3 loop reads CASSSIGADEQFF. The CDR3 region has the DNA TGTGCCAGCAGTTCCATAGGGGCGGATGAGCAGTTCTTC.

The chain couples TRBV25-1 to TRBJ1-2; D is possibly TRBD1 (6 bases). CDR3 length: 15 amino acids. From germline, CDR1 is MGHDK and CDR2 SYGVNS. V dropped 6 bases and J dropped 2 bases, with 16 bases sitting between them. The CDR3 nucleotides are TGTGCCAGCAGATCCTCCTTAACAGGGAACTATGGCTACACCTTC. This gives the protein CASRSSLTGNYGYTF.